The subject of this entry is one TCR beta chain. Its specific antigen is unknown. It has no much larger one-base neighbor in the sample; base qualities were not kept. This record comes from a study of blood T cell repertoires in COVID-19 (dated by TCRdb to about 2020). General notes on the study: The collaborator samples originated in the United States, Italy and Spain and spanned the acute and convalescent phases of COVID-19. The material from the prospective study consisted of cDNA or gDNA derived from T cells, B-cell-depleted T cells, or PBMCs. Deeply sampled blood TCRbeta repertoires from subjects exposed to, actively infected with, or recovered from COVID-19 were included in the dataset. The repertoires were released in a freely available public database intended as a resource for research on the immune response to SARS-CoV-2. The samples were drawn from the first 160 participants of the ongoing ImmuneRACE study and from more than 1,000 subjects provided by 6 global collaborators. A de-identified subject ID, COVID-19 status, age in years and sex were almost always included in the sample metadata. Where available, HLA class I and class II types were taken from metadata supplied by the sample provider and were not determined by assay-based typing.

At one collaborating source in Seattle, patients were enrolled during active infection and were followed longitudinally through the course of disease. Each collaborating institution followed its own protocols to collect whole blood in K2EDTA tubes. Collaborator samples were shipped for TCRbeta analysis as frozen whole blood, isolated PBMCs, or DNA extracted from either sample type. Broad study findings and their caveats: How much clinical and demographic metadata was included differed by source and by participant, and the metadata was provided uncurated.

V loses 5 bases, J loses 4 bases, and the germline ends lie 12 bases apart. CDR1 is given as SGHRS and CDR2 as YFSETQ, both from the germline V gene. The CDR3, cysteine through phenylalanine, is 13 amino acids long. The read is trimmed to its CDR3 DNA, 39 bases read in frame from base 1. TCRbeta CDR3 regions were amplified from genomic DNA using the immunoSEQ Assay, a bias-controlled multiplex PCR. In the authors' own workflow: Within the assay, amplification of reference gene primers was used to estimate how many nucleated cells each sample contained. Sequence reads were collapsed and filtered to measure the absolute abundance of every unique TCRbeta CDR3 rearrangement. For each sample, productive Simpson clonality was calculated as the square root of Simpson's diversity index over productive rearrangements. TCRdb re-hosts the immuneACCESS table, in-frame sequences only. Its copies lack some clones; in the studies checked, an unresolved V gene accounts for under half of them, and the cause for the rest is not known. V, J and clone size derive from that table, while D and trimming were established from the DNA sequence. The sample data list around 320,000 clones, and roughly 90% of these were observed just once. Jointly, the top ten make up 11% of the sample.

Sequencing was performed on peripheral blood. The sequence derives from a woman in her thirties with COVID-19, enrolled during active disease. Rearrangement joined TRBV5-1 to TRBJ2-5, and TRBD1 may be the D gene, going by 6 matching bases. The CDR3 corresponds to CASRLTGLETQYF. The nucleotide sequence is given as TGCGCCAGCAGATTGACAGGTCTAGAGACCCAGTACTTC.